In its sample, the clone carrying this T cell receptor (beta chain) was seen a few times. The CDR3 consists of 14 residues. Germline V gene sequence: CDR1 MGHDK, CDR2 SYGVNS. V was clipped by 5 bases and J by 7 bases, with 15 bases between them. These data come from a study of cytomegalovirus exposure and HLA in healthy donors. The PCR was carried out with 60 Vbeta primers and 13 Jbeta primers. This table comes from immunoSEQ multiplex PCR, and its TCRdb copy is limited to in-frame clones, with some not included. The sample gives approximately 210,000 clones, around 81% of which show up once; about 1.8% is in the top ten.

The V gene is TRBV25-1, the J gene TRBJ1-5; the D gene is possibly TRBD1 (5 bases). The sequenced material came from PBMCs. The clonotype originates from a man aged 18 to 30 in good health and CMV-seronegative. This chain's CDR3 is CASSTGGDSQPQHF. In DNA form, the CDR3 reads TGTGCCAGCAGTACCGGGGGGGATAGCCAGCCCCAGCATTTT.